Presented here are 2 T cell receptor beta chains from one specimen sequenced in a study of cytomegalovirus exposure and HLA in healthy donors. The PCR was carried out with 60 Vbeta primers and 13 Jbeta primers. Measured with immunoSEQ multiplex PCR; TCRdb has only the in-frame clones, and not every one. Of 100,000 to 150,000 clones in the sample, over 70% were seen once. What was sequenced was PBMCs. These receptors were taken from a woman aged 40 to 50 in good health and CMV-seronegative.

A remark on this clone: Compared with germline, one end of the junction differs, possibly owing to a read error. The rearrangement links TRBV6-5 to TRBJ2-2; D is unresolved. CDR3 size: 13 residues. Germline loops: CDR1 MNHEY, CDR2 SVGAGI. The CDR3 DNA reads TGCGCTCTAGGAGAATCGAACACCGGGGAGCTGTTTTTT. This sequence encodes CALGESNTGELFF.

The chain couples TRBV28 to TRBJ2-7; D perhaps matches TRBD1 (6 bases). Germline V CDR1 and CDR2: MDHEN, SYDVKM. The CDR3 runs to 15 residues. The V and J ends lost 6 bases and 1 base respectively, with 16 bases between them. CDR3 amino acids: CASRYTGNPSYEQYF. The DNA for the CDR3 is TGTGCCAGCAGATATACAGGGAACCCGTCCTACGAGCAGTACTTC.